This passage covers 7 T cell receptor beta chains from one sample sequenced in a study of T cells after yellow fever vaccination. Via MiXCR, TCRdb re-called the 5' RACE reads, giving one row per CDR3 protein. The profile shows about 75,000 distinct CDR3 sequences, around 7.1% of them singletons. Sequencing was performed on CD8+ T cells sorted from PBMCs, taken 10 days after the first yellow fever vaccination. These receptors were taken from a young man who received the YFV17D yellow fever vaccine.

The rearrangement joins TRBV6-2 or TRBV6-3 to TRBJ1-5; D might be TRBD1 (5 bases). CDR1 MNHEY and CDR2 SVGEGT come from the germline V gene. This CDR3 is built from 17 residues. V was clipped by 1 base and J by 4 bases, with 17 bases between them. CDR3 DNA: TGTGCCAGCAGTTACTTTAGATTACAGGCTCAAAATCAGCCCCAGCATTTT. Translated: CASSYFRLQAQNQPQHF.

This clonotype appeared many times. J is TRBJ1-2 and V is TRBV15; TRBD1 might be the D (5 bases). The CDR3 is 16 amino acids. V was cut by 0 bases and J by 6 bases, with 17 bases left in between. Germline V gene data show CDR1 as LNHNV and CDR2 as YYDKDF (reference sequence). The DNA of the CDR3 is TGTGCCACCAGCAGAGATAAGAGTGAGGGGATTAATGGCTACACCTTC. Its protein is CATSRDKSEGINGYTF.

The chain has TRBV2 and TRBJ2-1; no clear D gene. Trimming stripped 1 base from V and 0 bases from J, with 7 bases between. CDR3 length equals 15 residues. Germline V gene lookup returns CDR1 SNHLY and CDR2 FYNNEI. The CDR3 sequence: CASSEGTFSYNEQFF. CDR3 coding DNA: TGTGCCAGCAGTGAAGGCACCTTCTCCTACAATGAGCAGTTCTTC.

CDR3 nucleotides: TGTGCCAGCAGTTACCCGACGGAAGAGACCCAGTACTTC. Translated, it gives CASSYPTEETQYF. J is TRBJ2-5 and V is TRBV7-2, with no clear D. The CDR3 is 13 amino acids. Germline V lookup: CDR1 SGHTA, CDR2 FQGNSA. The V gene lost 6 bases and the J gene lost 3 bases, with 11 bases spanning the gap. Complete variable domain (other parts from reference TRBV7-2 and TRBJ2-5): GAGVSQSPSNKVTEKGKDVELRCDPISGHTALYWYRQSLGQGLEFLIYFQGNSAPDKSGLPSDRFSAERTGGSVSTLTIQRTQQEDSAVYLCASSYPTEETQYFGPGTRLLVL.

This clonotype was observed many times. In DNA form, the CDR3 reads TGTGCCAGCAGTTTGGCAGGAGTCGGGAGCAATCAGCCCCAGCATTTT. Translating gives CASSLAGVGSNQPQHF. The chain employs TRBV12-3 or TRBV12-4 and TRBJ1-5; unclear D gene. Deletions cut 3 bases from V and 1 base from J, with 13 bases between. CDR3 size: 16 residues.

The chain employs TRBV29-1 and TRBJ2-1; 7 positions agree with TRBD2. J was trimmed by 4 bases and V by 2 bases; bases with no gene match: 2. The CDR3 is 13 amino acids. The germline V gene encodes CDR1 SQVTM and CDR2 ANQGSEA. The CDR3 DNA reads as TGCAGCGTTGAACTAGCGGATTACAATGAGCAGTTCTTC. This translates into CSVELADYNEQFF.

The chain combines TRBV19 with TRBJ1-5; D is unclear. Germline CDR1 and CDR2: LNHDA and SQIVND (reference sequence). Trimming cost V 8 bases and J 2 bases, with 10 bases left between them. The CDR3 runs 13 residues. This CDR3 is CASLSRGNQPQHF. The CDR3 DNA is TGTGCCAGTCTTAGTAGAGGCAATCAGCCCCAGCATTTT.